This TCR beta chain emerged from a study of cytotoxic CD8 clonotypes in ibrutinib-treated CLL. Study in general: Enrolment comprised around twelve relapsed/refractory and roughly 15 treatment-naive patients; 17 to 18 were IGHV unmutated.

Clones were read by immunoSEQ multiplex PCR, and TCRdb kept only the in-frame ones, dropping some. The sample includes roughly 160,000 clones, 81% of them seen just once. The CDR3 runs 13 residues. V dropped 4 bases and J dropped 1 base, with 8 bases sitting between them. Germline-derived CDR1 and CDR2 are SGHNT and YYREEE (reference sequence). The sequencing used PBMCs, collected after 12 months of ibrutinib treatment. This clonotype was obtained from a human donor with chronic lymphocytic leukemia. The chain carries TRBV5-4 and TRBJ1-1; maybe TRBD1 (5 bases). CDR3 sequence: CASSVDKNTEAFF. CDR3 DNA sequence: TGTGCCAGCAGCGTGGACAAGAACACTGAAGCTTTCTTT.